Shown below are 29 T cell receptor beta chains from a single sample sequenced in a study of T cells in Graves' hyperthyroidism and ophthalmopathy. There were TCR beta CDR3 regions amplified from RNA transcripts. Using the HTBI primer set, a first-round RT-PCR was run on the TCR CDR3. TCRdb processed the multiplex PCR reads anew with MiXCR; each CDR3 protein has one entry. The sample includes hundreds of thousands of distinct CDR3 sequences, roughly 15% of them seen just once. Sample: blood. These receptors were taken from a woman aged 40 to 50 with Graves' ophthalmopathy.

This clonotype has at least ten counts. The chain has TRBV6-1 and TRBJ2-7, with 13 bases aligning to TRBD2. Germline values: CDR1 MNHNS, CDR2 SASEGT. There are 16 residues in the CDR3. Losses at the gene ends were 7 bases for V and 1 base for J; bases not matched to a gene: 7. DNA of the CDR3: TGTGCCAGCACTGTTAGGGGACTAGCGGGGTCCTACGAGCAGTACTTC. It specifies CASTVRGLAGSYEQYF.

This clonotype was seen repeatedly, ten times or more. The J gene is TRBJ2-7, the V gene TRBV12-3 or TRBV12-4; D is undetermined. This CDR3 region has 14 residues. V lost 4 bases and J 4 bases, leaving 14 bases between the germline ends. This CDR3 reads CASSSPAGLYEQYF. In nucleotides, the CDR3 is TGTGCCAGCAGTTCCCCGGCAGGTTTGTACGAGCAGTACTTC.

In this sample, this clonotype turned up a few times. This sequence joins TRBV5-1 and TRBJ1-1; 11 bases fit TRBD1. Germline lookup yields CDR1 SGHRS and CDR2 YFSETQ. J lost 5 bases, V lost 3 bases, and 9 bases had no gene match. The CDR3 totals 16 residues. The CDR3 region is CASSWGQGEVKTEAFF. CDR3 bases: TGCGCCAGCAGCTGGGGACAGGGGGAGGTAAAAACTGAAGCTTTCTTT.

This clonotype was recorded at least ten times. The rearrangement links TRBV24-1 to TRBJ2-2; D might be TRBD1 (6 bases). V lost 1 base and J lost 0, with 8 bases in between. The CDR3 has 16 residues. The germline CDR1 and CDR2 sequences are KGHDR and SFDVKD. The CDR3 reads CATSDFDRPNTGELFF. CDR3 nucleotides: TGTGCCACCAGTGATTTCGACAGGCCGAACACCGGGGAGCTGTTTTTT.

The chain is built from TRBV11-2 and TRBJ2-7; 7 bases match TRBD1. Germline assignment: CDR1 SGHAT and CDR2 FQNNGV. CDR3 length: 14 amino acids. V lost 1 base and J lost 3; bases outside the gene matches: 3. The CDR3 protein is CASSLGDSLYEQYF. CDR3 sequence (DNA): TGTGCCAGCAGCTTAGGGGACAGCCTCTACGAGCAGTACTTC.

At least ten counts were recorded for this clonotype. The chain couples TRBV6-2 or TRBV6-3 to TRBJ2-5; 8 bases are shared with TRBD2. The CDR3 runs to 17 residues. Germline CDR1 reads MNHEY; CDR2 reads SVGEGT. With 0 bases clipped from V and 2 bases from J, the junction kept 8 bases outside the gene matches. The chain's CDR3 is CASSYSTAGGFQETQYF. In nucleotides, the CDR3 is TGTGCCAGCAGTTACTCGACGGCGGGAGGTTTTCAAGAGACCCAGTACTTC.

This clonotype was recorded at least ten times. The V call is TRBV6-5, the J call TRBJ1-2, with 8 bases identical to TRBD1. J lost 7 bases, V lost 4 bases, and 8 bases had no gene match. This CDR3 region has 14 residues. The germline gives CDR1 MNHEY, CDR2 SVGAGI. The CDR3 bases are TGTGCCAGCAGTTCTCACAGGGGGGTCCGTGGCTACACCTTC. Its protein product is CASSSHRGVRGYTF.

There are many counts of this clonotype. The V call is TRBV10-3, the J call TRBJ1-1; tentatively, D is TRBD1 (5 bases). CDR1 is ENHRY and CDR2 is SYGVKD in the germline V gene. There are 18 residues in the CDR3. The V gene lost 4 bases and the J gene lost 1 base, with 22 bases spanning the gap. The CDR3 coding sequence is TGTGCCATCAGTGTGGGTAGGAGCACAGTGGGGACGAACACTGAAGCTTTCTTT. It translates to CAISVGRSTVGTNTEAFF.

Ten or more counts support this clonotype. This chain links TRBV10-2 with TRBJ2-5; weak D call: TRBD2 (6 bases). The CDR3 runs 16 residues. In germline, CDR1 is WSHSY, CDR2 SAAADI. Trimming took 7 bases from V and 4 from J, leaving 22 bases between them. CDR3 in DNA: TGCGCCAGCACCCACACCCTAGCGACCGGCGGAGAGACCCAGTACTTC. Its protein is CASTHTLATGGETQYF.

The table lists this clonotype with many counts. This sequence joins TRBV7-3 and TRBJ1-2; 9 bases are shared with TRBD1. Germline V gene sequence: CDR1 SGHTA, CDR2 FQGTGA. The CDR3 covers 14 residues. Unmatched junction bases numbered 3, after V lost 0 bases and J lost 7 bases. The CDR3 reads CASSLTGTGSGYTF. The CDR3, as DNA: TGTGCCAGCAGCTTAACTGGGACAGGGAGTGGCTACACCTTC.

The chain has TRBV6-1 and TRBJ1-2; unclear D gene. This CDR3 is built from 13 residues. Germline assignment: CDR1 MNHNS and CDR2 SASEGT. The V gene lost 2 bases and the J gene lost 7 bases, with 11 bases spanning the gap. The CDR3 loop reads CASSENQVGGYTF. CDR3 in DNA: TGTGCCAGCAGTGAAAACCAAGTTGGTGGCTACACCTTC.

A few counts support this clonotype. The chain carries TRBV10-3 and TRBJ1-5, with 7 bases fitting TRBD1. The CDR3 runs to 15 residues. With 3 bases clipped from V and 3 bases from J, the junction kept 5 bases outside the gene matches. CDR1 and CDR2 from the germline V gene are ENHRY and SYGVKD. This chain's CDR3 is CAISDRTGPNQPQHF. CDR3 in DNA: TGTGCCATCAGTGACCGGACAGGTCCCAATCAGCCCCAGCATTTT.

This clonotype has at least ten counts. The V and J genes are TRBV5-1 and TRBJ1-2; 7 nucleotides line up with TRBD1. The CDR3 sequence is 15 residues long. Germline V lookup: CDR1 SGHRS, CDR2 YFSETQ. J was trimmed by 6 bases and V by 4 bases; bases with no gene match: 12. CDR3: CASSLQTGSNDGYTF. CDR3 in DNA: TGCGCCAGCAGCCTACAGACAGGGTCGAACGATGGCTACACCTTC.

This chain joins TRBV6-5 and TRBJ2-5; TRBD2 aligns across 9 bases. The CDR3 length is 16 residues. Germline-derived CDR1 and CDR2 are MNHEY and SVGAGI. The V and J ends lost 4 bases and 5 bases, in that order; junction bases with no gene match: 11. Here the CDR3 DNA reads TGTGCCAGCAGTTGGGCGGCTAGCGGGAAGGGGGAGACCCAGTACTTC. Its protein product is CASSWAASGKGETQYF.

This clonotype was counted many times. This chain links TRBV12-5 with TRBJ2-7, with TRBD2 identical over 11 bases. The CDR3 has 15 amino acids. With V trimmed by 1 base and J by 5 bases, 4 bases remained unmatched. Germline CDR1 reads LGHNT; CDR2 reads FRNRAP. CDR3 sequence reads: CASGLGLAGRDEQYF. The CDR3 DNA sequence: TGTGCTAGTGGTTTGGGACTAGCGGGACGTGACGAGCAGTACTTC. Variable domain in full (rest from reference TRBV12-5 and TRBJ2-7): DARVTQTPRHKVTEMGQEVTMRCQPILGHNTVFWYRQTMMQGLELLAYFRNRAPLDDSGMPKDRFSAEMPDATLATLKIQPSEPRDSAVYFCASGLGLAGRDEQYFGPGTRLTVT.

V and J are TRBV6-1 and TRBJ2-3; tentatively, D is TRBD1 (5 bases). V lost 3 bases and J lost 3, with 7 bases in between. This CDR3 region has 13 residues. Germline V gene sequence: CDR1 MNHNS, CDR2 SASEGT. CDR3 sequence reads: CASSDRETDTQYF. The CDR3 coding sequence is TGTGCCAGCAGTGACAGGGAAACAGATACGCAGTATTTT.

The gene calls are TRBV12-3 or TRBV12-4 and TRBJ1-6; D is unclear. This CDR3 has 14 amino acids. V lost 3 bases, J lost 9 bases, and 12 bases lay in between. CDR3 amino acids: CASSFTVYGSPLHF. The CDR3 DNA follows: TGTGCCAGCAGTTTCACAGTATACGGTTCACCCCTCCACTTT.

Concerning this clonotype: Being one base from a much bigger clone, this may be a read error. DNA of the CDR3: TGTGCCAGCAGCGTAGGGGGTGGGGCAGGGTCGCCCTACGGGCAGTACTTC. Translation gives CASSVGGGAGSPYGQYF. The chain joins TRBV9 to TRBJ2-7; D might be TRBD1 (5 bases). CDR3 size: 17 residues. Germline CDR1 SGDLS, CDR2 YYNGEE.

This clonotype was picked up many times. The J gene is TRBJ2-2, the V gene TRBV20-1; D not resolved. V lost 6 bases to trimming and J lost 6 bases, with 11 bases between them. CDR1 is DFQATT and CDR2 is SNEGSKA in the germline V gene (reference sequence). This CDR3 comprises 12 residues. CDR3 DNA sequence: TGCAGTGCAACTTGGGGTGCCGGGGAGCTGTTTTTT. This codes for CSATWGAGELFF.

The chain combines TRBV4-1 with TRBJ2-7, with a possible D match to TRBD1 (7 bases). V dropped 3 bases and J dropped 1 base, with 19 bases sitting between them. In germline, CDR1 is MGHRA, CDR2 YSYEKL. The CDR3 covers 17 residues. The CDR3 is CASSQGFGGGASYEQYF. For the CDR3, the DNA is TGCGCCAGCAGCCAGGGATTCGGAGGGGGCGCATCCTACGAGCAGTACTTC.

This clonotype was seen repeatedly, ten times or more. The rearrangement uses TRBV6-2 or TRBV6-3 and TRBJ2-7; TRBD2 matches 9 bases. Germline V gene data show CDR1 as MNHEY and CDR2 as SVGEGT. The CDR3 extends over 18 amino acids. Trimming cost V 4 bases and J 2 bases; bases outside gene matches: 15. The CDR3 DNA reads as TGTGCCAGCAGTTGGCTAGCGGGACAAAGGATAACCGCCTACGAGCAGTACTTC. The encoded protein is CASSWLAGQRITAYEQYF.

The sample holds a few counts of this clonotype. At one boundary the junction diverges from the germline segment, which might be a read error. J is TRBJ1-1 and V is TRBV12-3 or TRBV12-4; perhaps TRBD1 as D (6 bases). The CDR3 is made up of 15 amino acids. The DNA of the CDR3 is TGTGCCAGCAGCTTAGCCAGGACAGTGAACACTGAAGCTTTCTTT. This sequence encodes CASSLARTVNTEAFF.

The chain carries TRBV20-1 and TRBJ2-5; D unclear. V was clipped by 6 bases and J by 3 bases, with 5 bases between them. The CDR3 totals 10 residues. Germline V gene lookup returns CDR1 DFQATT and CDR2 SNEGSKA (reference sequence). The CDR3 sequence is CSAEEETQYF. The CDR3 nucleotides read TGCAGTGCAGAAGAAGAGACCCAGTACTTC.

This clonotype was counted ten times or more. J is TRBJ2-7 and V is TRBV6-1, with D possibly TRBD2 on 6 matching bases. CDR1 is MNHNS, CDR2 SASEGT, per germline. The V end lost 4 bases, the J end lost 0 bases, and 16 bases lay between the germline ends. The CDR3 consists of 16 residues. CDR3 loop: CASSVSLYGSSYEQYF. For the CDR3, the DNA is TGTGCCAGCAGTGTTTCCCTTTACGGGAGCTCCTACGAGCAGTACTTC.

This clonotype was observed a few times. The chain recombines TRBV7-2 with TRBJ2-7, with a tentative D call TRBD1 (5 bases). CDR3 length: 15 residues. CDR1 is SGHTA, CDR2 FQGNSA, per germline. V dropped 8 bases and J dropped 0 bases, with 17 bases sitting between them. DNA for the CDR3: TGTGCCAGCGGAGAAGACAGTTCACCCTCCTACGAGCAGTACTTC. Its translation: CASGEDSSPSYEQYF. Complete variable domain (other parts from reference TRBV7-2 and TRBJ2-7): GAGVSQSPSNKVTEKGKDVELRCDPISGHTALYWYRQSLGQGLEFLIYFQGNSAPDKSGLPSDRFSAERTGGSVSTLTIQRTQQEDSAVYLCASGEDSSPSYEQYFGPGTRLTVT.

The chain employs TRBV20-1 and TRBJ2-6; D remains ambiguous. V was shortened by 5 bases and J by 0 bases, with 5 bases between the two germline ends. Per germline, CDR1 DFQATT and CDR2 SNEGSKA (reference sequence). The CDR3 is 13 amino acids. The CDR3 is CSAYNSGANVLTF. Here the CDR3 DNA reads TGCAGTGCTTACAACTCTGGGGCCAACGTCCTGACTTTC.

The chain combines TRBV28 with TRBJ2-7; TRBD2 is a possible D gene (5 bases). The germline V gene has CDR1 MDHEN and CDR2 SYDVKM. V dropped 6 bases and J dropped 7 bases, with 16 bases sitting between them. This CDR3 contains 13 residues. The CDR3, as DNA: TGTGCCAGCAGGCCTGCGGGTCGCGGTGAGCAGTACTTC. Translated, it gives CASRPAGRGEQYF.

This clonotype was picked up many times. This rearrangement joins TRBV20-1 to TRBJ2-7; possibly TRBD2 for D (5 bases). The CDR3 has 15 amino acids. Trimming pared 5 bases from V and 5 bases from J, leaving 22 bases between. Germline V lookup: CDR1 DFQATT, CDR2 SNEGSKA (reference sequence). CDR3 DNA sequence: TGCAGTGCTCCATCTCCAGCGCGAGGGTACCACGAGCAGTACTTC. It specifies CSAPSPARGYHEQYF.

There are many counts of this clonotype. This chain links TRBV28 with TRBJ1-1; 10 positions agree with TRBD1. With V trimmed by 3 bases and J by 0 bases, 7 bases remained unmatched. CDR1 and CDR2 (germline): MDHEN, SYDVKM. The CDR3 has 17 residues. The CDR3 sequence is CASSLETGGYMNTEAFF. The CDR3 coding sequence is TGTGCCAGCAGTTTGGAGACAGGGGGCTATATGAACACTGAAGCTTTCTTT.